These 4 T cell receptor beta chains share one sample of origin, sequenced in a study of cytomegalovirus exposure and HLA in healthy donors (dated by TCRdb to the late 2010s). Receptor amplification or capture employed the immunoSEQ multiplex PCR assay. The multiplex PCR relied on a mix of 60 forward primers for TCR Vbeta segments and 13 reverse primers for TCR Jbeta segments. This is the immuneACCESS table as TCRdb keeps it, with only in-frame sequences that have V and J called. A part of the clones is gone; compared with another copy, unresolved V genes explain less than half, and the rest is unexplained. A total of fewer than 250,000 clones appear in this sample, about four fifths of them only once. Approximately 1% of the sample lies in the top ten. Sample: PBMCs. Receptors originate from a woman aged 40 to 50 in good health and CMV-seronegative.

This clone was found a few times. The V call is TRBV27, the J call TRBJ2-2, with a tentative D call TRBD1 (5 bases). V was pared by 7 bases and J by 0 bases, with 6 bases between. Germline CDR1 is MNHEY and CDR2 is SMNVEV (reference sequence). The CDR3 has 13 amino acids. DNA for the CDR3: TGTGCCAGCACCAGGGCGAACACCGGGGAGCTGTTTTTT. Its translation: CASTRANTGELFF.

The genes are TRBV7-2 and TRBJ1-2; 8 nucleotides agree with TRBD1. J gave up 4 bases and V 2 bases, and 6 bases lay outside the gene matches. The CDR3 is 15 residues long. Germline loops: CDR1 SGHTA, CDR2 FQGNSA. CDR3 protein: CASSLSPGQGYGYTF. The CDR3 bases are TGTGCCAGCAGCTTATCCCCCGGACAGGGCTATGGCTACACCTTC.

The DNA for the CDR3 is TGTGCCAGCAGCTTAGGGAGGGCAGAGACCCAGTACTTC. Translating gives CASSLGRAETQYF. The genes are TRBV7-9 and TRBJ2-5, with D tentatively TRBD2 (6 bases). The V end lost 1 base, the J end lost 4 bases, and 7 bases lay between the germline ends. The CDR3 runs 13 residues. Germline V lookup: CDR1 SEHNR, CDR2 FQNEAQ (reference sequence).

This clone has just one count. The chain uses TRBV27 and TRBJ2-3, with 9 bases lining up with TRBD2. Germline CDR1 is MNHEY and CDR2 is SMNVEV (reference sequence). The V segment lost 5 bases and the J segment 0 bases; nucleotides outside the gene matches: 6. The CDR3 runs to 16 residues. This chain's CDR3 is CASSAYSGSSTDTQYF. The DNA for the CDR3 is TGTGCCAGCAGTGCATATAGCGGGAGCAGCACAGATACGCAGTATTTT.